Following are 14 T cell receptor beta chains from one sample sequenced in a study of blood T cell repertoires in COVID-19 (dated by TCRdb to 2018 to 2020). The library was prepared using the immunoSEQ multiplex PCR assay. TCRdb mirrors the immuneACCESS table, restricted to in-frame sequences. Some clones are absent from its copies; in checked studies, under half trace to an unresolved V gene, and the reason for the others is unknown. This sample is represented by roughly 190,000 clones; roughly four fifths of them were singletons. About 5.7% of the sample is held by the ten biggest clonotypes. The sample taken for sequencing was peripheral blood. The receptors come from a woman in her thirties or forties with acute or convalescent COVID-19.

CDR3 region: CASSFQGSNEKLFF. In DNA, the CDR3 is TGTGCCAGCAGCTTTCAGGGGTCGAATGAAAAACTGTTTTTT. The rearrangement links TRBV7-2 to TRBJ1-4, with a tentative D call TRBD1 (6 bases). Germline V CDR1 and CDR2: SGHTA, FQGNSA. CDR3 size: 14 residues. The V and J ends lost 3 bases and 5 bases respectively, with 10 bases between them. Together with reference TRBV7-2 and TRBJ1-4, the CDR3 gives the full variable domain: GAGVSQSPSNKVTEKGKDVELRCDPISGHTALYWYRQSLGQGLEFLIYFQGNSAPDKSGLPSDRFSAERTGGSVSTLTIQRTQQEDSAVYLCASSFQGSNEKLFFGSGTQLSVL.

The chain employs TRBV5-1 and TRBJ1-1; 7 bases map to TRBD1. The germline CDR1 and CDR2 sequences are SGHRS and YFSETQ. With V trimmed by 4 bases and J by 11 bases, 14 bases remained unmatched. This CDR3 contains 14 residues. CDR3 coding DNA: TGCGCCAGCAGCATAGAACAGGGGACGGGCTCGGCTTTCTTT. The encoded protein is CASSIEQGTGSAFF.

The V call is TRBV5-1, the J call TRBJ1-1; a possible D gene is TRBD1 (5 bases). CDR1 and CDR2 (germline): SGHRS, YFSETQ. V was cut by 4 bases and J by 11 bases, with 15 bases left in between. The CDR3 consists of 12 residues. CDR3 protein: CASSAPGLDAFF. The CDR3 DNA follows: TGCGCCAGCAGCGCCCCAGGGCTGGACGCTTTCTTT.

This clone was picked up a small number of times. CDR3 nucleotide sequence: TGTGCCAGCAGCTTCGACAGGGGGAGTTCACCCCTCCACTTT. Translated: CASSFDRGSSPLHF. The chain combines TRBV5-4 with TRBJ1-6; 9 bases are a match to TRBD1. J was trimmed by 9 bases and V by 2 bases; bases with no gene match: 3. The CDR3 contains 14 residues. CDR1 is SGHNT, CDR2 YYREEE, per germline (reference sequence).

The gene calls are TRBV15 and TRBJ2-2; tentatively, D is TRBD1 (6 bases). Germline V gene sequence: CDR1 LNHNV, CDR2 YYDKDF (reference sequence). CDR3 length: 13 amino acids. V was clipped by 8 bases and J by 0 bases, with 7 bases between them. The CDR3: CATQGTNTGELFF. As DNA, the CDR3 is TGTGCCACCCAGGGGACGAACACCGGGGAGCTGTTTTTT. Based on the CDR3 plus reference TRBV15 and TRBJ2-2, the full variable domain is DAMVIQNPRYQVTQFGKPVTLSCSQTLNHNVMYWYQQKSSQAPKLLFHYYDKDFNNEADTPDNFQSRRPNTSFCFLDIRSPGLGDTAMYLCATQGTNTGELFFGEGSRLTVL.

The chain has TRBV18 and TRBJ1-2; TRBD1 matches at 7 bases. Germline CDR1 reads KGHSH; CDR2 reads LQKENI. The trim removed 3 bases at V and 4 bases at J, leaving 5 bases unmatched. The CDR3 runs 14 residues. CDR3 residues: CASSPLGQLYGYTF. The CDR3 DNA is TGTGCCAGCTCACCCCTGGGACAGCTCTATGGCTACACCTTC.

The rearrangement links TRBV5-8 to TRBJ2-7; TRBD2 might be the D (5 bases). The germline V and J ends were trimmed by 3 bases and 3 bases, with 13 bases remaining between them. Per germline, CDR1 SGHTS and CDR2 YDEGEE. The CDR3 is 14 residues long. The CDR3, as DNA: TGTGCCAGCAGCTCGGGATCGGGGTACTACGAGCAGTACTTC. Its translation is CASSSGSGYYEQYF.

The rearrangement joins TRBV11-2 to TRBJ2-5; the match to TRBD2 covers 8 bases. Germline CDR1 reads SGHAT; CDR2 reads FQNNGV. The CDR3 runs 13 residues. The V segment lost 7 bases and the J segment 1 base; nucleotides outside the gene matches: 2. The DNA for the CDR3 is TGTGCCAGCAAACGGGAGGGCCAAGAGACCCAGTACTTC. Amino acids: CASKREGQETQYF.

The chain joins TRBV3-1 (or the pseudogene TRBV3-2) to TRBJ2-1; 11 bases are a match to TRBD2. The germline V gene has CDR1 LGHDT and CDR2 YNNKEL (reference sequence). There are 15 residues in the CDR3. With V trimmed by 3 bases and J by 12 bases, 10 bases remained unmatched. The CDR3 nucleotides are TGTGCCAGCAGCCAGATAGCGGGGGGGACGAATTCGCAGTTCTTC. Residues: CASSQIAGGTNSQFF.

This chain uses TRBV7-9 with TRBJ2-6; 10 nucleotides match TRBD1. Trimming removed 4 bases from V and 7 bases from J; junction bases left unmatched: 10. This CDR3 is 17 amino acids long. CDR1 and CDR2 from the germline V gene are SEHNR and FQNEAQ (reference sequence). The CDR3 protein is CASSYGTGVSRANVLTF. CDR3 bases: TGTGCCAGCAGCTACGGGACAGGGGTTTCGCGTGCCAACGTCCTGACTTTC.

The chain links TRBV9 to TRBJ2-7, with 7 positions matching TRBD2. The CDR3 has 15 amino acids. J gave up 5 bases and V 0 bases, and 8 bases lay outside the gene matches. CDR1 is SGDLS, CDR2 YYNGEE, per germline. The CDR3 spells CASSVAGMGGNEQYF. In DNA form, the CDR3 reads TGTGCCAGCAGCGTAGCGGGAATGGGGGGGAACGAGCAGTACTTC.

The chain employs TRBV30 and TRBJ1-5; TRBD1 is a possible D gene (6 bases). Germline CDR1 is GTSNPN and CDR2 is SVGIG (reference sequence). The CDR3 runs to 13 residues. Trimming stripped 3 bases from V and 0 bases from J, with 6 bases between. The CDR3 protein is CAWRQGSNQPQHF. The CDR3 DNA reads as TGTGCCTGGAGACAGGGTAGCAATCAGCCCCAGCATTTT.

The CDR3 sequence is CASSQRWGIGYEQYF. The CDR3 coding sequence is TGTGCCAGCAGCCAACGGTGGGGCATAGGCTACGAGCAGTACTTC. V is TRBV3-1 (or the pseudogene TRBV3-2) and J is TRBJ2-7; D possibly corresponds to TRBD1 (5 bases). Looked up from germline, CDR1 is LGHDT and CDR2 is YNNKEL (reference sequence). V lost 2 bases and J lost 3, with 14 bases in between. The CDR3 is 15 amino acids.

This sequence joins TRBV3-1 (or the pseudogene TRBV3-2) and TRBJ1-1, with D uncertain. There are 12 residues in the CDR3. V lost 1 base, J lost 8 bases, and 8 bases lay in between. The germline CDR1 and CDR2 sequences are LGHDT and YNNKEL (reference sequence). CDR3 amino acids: CASSQVEGEAFF. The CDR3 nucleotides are TGTGCCAGCAGCCAAGTGGAGGGAGAAGCTTTCTTT.